One and the same sample provided the 13 T cell receptor beta chains below, sequenced in a study of blood T cell repertoires in COVID-19. Only in-frame clones appear in the TCRdb table, and some are missing; sequencing was by immunoSEQ multiplex PCR. The sample lists 100,000 to 150,000 clones, about 80% occurring once. The sequenced material came from peripheral blood. The receptors were gathered from a man in his sixties with acute or convalescent COVID-19.

The V and J genes are TRBV11-2 and TRBJ1-6; no clear D. From germline, CDR1 is SGHAT and CDR2 FQNNGV. This CDR3 is built from 11 residues. With 3 bases removed from V and 16 bases from J, the gap between germline ends came to 10 bases. CDR3: CASSFTSILHF. CDR3 coding DNA: TGTGCCAGCAGCTTTACTTCTATTCTCCACTTT.

This rearrangement joins TRBV24-1 to TRBJ1-4, with TRBD1 matching 10 bases. CDR3 length: 19 residues. Germline assignment: CDR1 KGHDR and CDR2 SFDVKD. J was trimmed by 2 bases and V by 4 bases; bases with no gene match: 12. The CDR3: CATSDPDRGRFTTNEKLFF. The DNA of the CDR3 is TGTGCCACCAGTGACCCCGACAGGGGGCGTTTTACGACTAATGAAAAACTGTTTTTT.

This clone occurred once. The chain joins TRBV25-1 to TRBJ2-7; 7 bases agree with TRBD2. Germline CDR1 reads MGHDK; CDR2 reads SYGVNS. Trimming at V came to 5 bases and at J to 6 bases, leaving 7 bases not matched to a gene. The CDR3 extends over 13 amino acids. The CDR3 is CASSTPGGGEQYF. DNA of the CDR3: TGTGCCAGCAGTACCCCTGGCGGGGGCGAGCAGTACTTC.

This clone was seen once. This sequence joins TRBV18 and TRBJ2-3, with 7 bases matching TRBD2. The junction had 15 bases not matched to a gene; V was cut back by 4 bases and J by 2 bases. The germline V gene encodes CDR1 KGHSH and CDR2 LQKENI. The CDR3 sequence is 18 residues long. The CDR3 region has the DNA TGTGCCAGCTCACGGGCCCCTTATGCGGGAGAAAACACAGATACGCAGTATTTT. Amino acids: CASSRAPYAGENTDTQYF. Combining the CDR3 with reference TRBV18 and TRBJ2-3 gives the whole variable domain NAGVMQNPRHLVRRRGQEARLRCSPMKGHSHVYWYRQLPEEGLKFMVYLQKENIIDESGMPKERFSAEFPKEGPSILRIQQVVRGDSAAYFCASSRAPYAGENTDTQYFGPGTRLTVL.

The rearrangement joins TRBV28 to TRBJ2-3; 7 bases line up with TRBD2. This CDR3 region has 18 residues. The ends lost 8 bases at V and 3 bases at J; junction bases unmatched: 20. Per the germline V gene, CDR1 is MDHEN and CDR2 is SYDVKM. CDR3 region: CASPPAGARGLYTDTQYF. The CDR3 DNA reads TGTGCCAGCCCACCCGCGGGAGCCCGGGGCTTATATACAGATACGCAGTATTTT.

V usage is TRBV6-1 and J usage is TRBJ2-7; possibly TRBD2 for D (6 bases). In germline, CDR1 is MNHNS, CDR2 SASEGT. The V end lost 1 base, the J end lost 6 bases, and 13 bases lay between the germline ends. The CDR3 is 14 amino acids. The DNA for the CDR3 is TGTGCCAGCAGTGAAGGGGGGAGGTCGTTCGAGCAGTACTTC. Translated, it gives CASSEGGRSFEQYF.

This rearrangement joins TRBV3-1 (or the pseudogene TRBV3-2) to TRBJ1-1; the match to TRBD1 covers 7 bases. The CDR3 runs to 13 residues. Trimming at V came to 6 bases and at J to 4 bases, leaving 5 bases not matched to a gene. Germline V gene lookup returns CDR1 LGHDT and CDR2 YNNKEL (reference sequence). CDR3 sequence reads: CASSSGTATEAFF. As DNA, the CDR3 is TGTGCCAGCAGTTCCGGGACAGCCACTGAAGCTTTCTTT.

This clone showed up just once. V usage is TRBV21-1 and J usage is TRBJ2-2; the table's D gene call, TRBD2, was not cross checked with the DNA. TRBV21-1 is a listed pseudogene. This CDR3 comprises 17 residues. For the CDR3, the DNA is TGTGCCAGCAGCCCCCTCCGGCTAGCGAGAAACACCGGGGAGCTGTTTTTT. This codes for CASSPLRLARNTGELFF.

The rearrangement links TRBV5-4 to TRBJ2-1; the D gene is possibly TRBD1 (5 bases). V gave up 4 bases and J gave up 7 bases, with 15 bases separating them. The germline CDR1 and CDR2 sequences are SGHNT and YYREEE (reference sequence). This CDR3 spans 14 amino acids. The CDR3 is CASSPRQTPNEQFF. The CDR3 DNA is TGTGCCAGCAGCCCTCGACAGACACCGAATGAGCAGTTCTTC.

CDR3 in amino acids: CASSQGGTSGRNQFF. In DNA form, the CDR3 reads TGCGCCAGCAGCCAAGGCGGGACTAGCGGGAGGAATCAGTTCTTC. The genes are TRBV4-1 and TRBJ2-1, with 15 bases identical to TRBD2. After removal of 1 base from V and 13 bases from J, the junction contained 5 bases not matched to a gene. The CDR3 spans 15 residues. CDR1 and CDR2 (germline): MGHRA, YSYEKL.

The V gene is TRBV6-5, the J gene TRBJ1-6; 7 positions match TRBD1. Unmatched junction bases numbered 3, after V lost 6 bases and J lost 10 bases. The CDR3 is made up of 12 amino acids. Looked up from germline, CDR1 is MNHEY and CDR2 is SVGAGI. The DNA of the CDR3 is TGTGCCAGCAGAAGGGGGCAATCACCCCTCCACTTT. Amino acids: CASRRGQSPLHF.

V and J are TRBV5-4 and TRBJ2-3; D is possibly TRBD2 (6 bases). CDR1 and CDR2 from the germline V gene are SGHNT and YYREEE (reference sequence). The CDR3 covers 18 residues. With 8 bases removed from V and 1 base from J, the gap between germline ends came to 26 bases. In DNA, the CDR3 is TGTGCCAGTAGGCGCGGGACCCGAGGGCAGGGCCGCACAGATACGCAGTATTTT. Protein: CASRRGTRGQGRTDTQYF.

Only a few counts were recorded for this clone. This chain uses TRBV19 with TRBJ1-2, with 8 bases matching TRBD1. Trimming cost V 6 bases and J 2 bases; bases outside gene matches: 2. Germline-derived CDR1 and CDR2 are LNHDA and SQIVND (reference sequence). This CDR3 comprises 13 residues. The CDR3 DNA reads as TGTGCCAGTAGAAGACAGGGGAACTATGGCTACACCTTC. Its protein product is CASRRQGNYGYTF. Supplemented by reference TRBV19 and TRBJ1-2, the full variable domain reads DGGITQSPKYLFRKEGQNVTLSCEQNLNHDAMYWYRQDPGQGLRLIYYSQIVNDFQKGDIAEGYSVSREKKESFPLTVTSAQKNPTAFYLCASRRQGNYGYTFGSGTRLTVV.